Here is one T cell receptor (beta chain) with its context. The sample originates from a study of CD8 T cells in Susac syndrome. RNA, at about 0.45 to 1 ug, was reverse transcribed with random hexamers. Across 54 Vbeta and 13 Jbeta, TCR beta CDR3 was amplified with immunoSEQ multiplex PCR. TCRdb reprocessed the immunoSEQ multiplex PCR reads via MiXCR and lists one record per CDR3 protein. The sample has 140,000 to 150,000 distinct CDR3 sequences, 85% to 95% seen once; the top ten hold approximately 0.11%. CD8+ and CD4+ T cells circulating in blood were sequenced for TCR beta. The multiple sclerosis control group comprised treatment-naive patients with stable or active relapsing-remitting disease. Negative isolation yielded CD8+ and CD4+ T cells; FACS enriched TEMRA cells. The clonotype originates from a human donor with multiple sclerosis. The sample comprised CD4+ T cells from PBMCs.

CDR3 DNA: TGTGCCAGCAGCTCAAGGGACAGGGTGGCAGATACGCAGTATTTT. Protein: CASSSRDRVADTQYF. The rearrangement joins TRBV7-9 to TRBJ2-3; 9 bases align to TRBD1. Per germline, CDR1 SEHNR and CDR2 FQNEAQ (reference sequence). Trimming cost V 4 bases and J 4 bases; bases outside gene matches: 6. The CDR3 is 15 amino acids.